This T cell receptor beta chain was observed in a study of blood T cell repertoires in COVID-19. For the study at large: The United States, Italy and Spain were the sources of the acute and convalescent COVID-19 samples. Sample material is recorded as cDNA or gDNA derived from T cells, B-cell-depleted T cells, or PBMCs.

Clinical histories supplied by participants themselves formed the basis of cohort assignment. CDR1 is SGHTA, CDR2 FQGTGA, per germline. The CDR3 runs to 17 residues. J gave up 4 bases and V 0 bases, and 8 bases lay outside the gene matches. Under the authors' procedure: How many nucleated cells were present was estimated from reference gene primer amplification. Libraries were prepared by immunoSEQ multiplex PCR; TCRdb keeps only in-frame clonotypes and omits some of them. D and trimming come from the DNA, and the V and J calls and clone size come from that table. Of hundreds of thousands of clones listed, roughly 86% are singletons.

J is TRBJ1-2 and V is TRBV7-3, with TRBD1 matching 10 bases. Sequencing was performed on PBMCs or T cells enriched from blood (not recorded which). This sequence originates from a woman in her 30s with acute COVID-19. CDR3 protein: CASSLTVDRDRGYGYTF. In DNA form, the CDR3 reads TGTGCCAGCAGCTTAACGGTGGATAGGGACAGGGGCTATGGCTACACCTTC.